A selection of T cell receptor beta chains follows, all from one sample in a study of T cell responses to AZD1222 COVID-19 vaccine. The table came from immunoSEQ multiplex PCR; TCRdb's copy has only in-frame clones and leaves some out. In the table there are 100,000 to 150,000 clones, about nine tenths of which are singletons. The sample here was peripheral blood, taken 28 days after the second AZD1222 dose. All receptors derive from an adult who received the AZD1222 COVID-19 vaccine. The CDR3 runs from the conserved cysteine through the conserved F or W. A D gene is named only where the DNA matches it firmly.

V	D	J	CDR3
TRBV2	-	TRBJ1-5	CASTLDSNQPQHF
TRBV21-1	-	TRBJ2-3	CASSKRVKVSSTDTQYF
TRBV5-5	TRBD1	TRBJ1-4	CASSLDGRGKEKLFF
TRBV20-1	-	TRBJ1-5	CSASPRARNQPQHF
TRBV29-1	-	TRBJ1-1	CSVGGGPNTEAFF
TRBV1	-	TRBJ2-7	CTSSQEGSYEQYF
TRBV5-1	TRBD1	TRBJ1-1	CASLEQGGTEAFF
TRBV5-1	-	TRBJ2-2	CASSRDGITGELFF
TRBV30	-	TRBJ2-5	CAWSKGGGQETQYF
TRBV7-9	TRBD2	TRBJ2-1	CASSIAGGPGNEQFF
TRBV7-2	TRBD1	TRBJ1-1	CASSLGAGGTAFF
TRBV28	-	TRBJ1-2	CASSPALYGYTF
TRBV6-6	-	TRBJ2-3	CASRRGASTDTQYF
TRBV27	-	TRBJ1-1	CASSPAGYTEAFF
TRBV28	-	TRBJ1-4	CASSLIGANEKLFF
TRBV25-1	-	TRBJ2-7	CASSPGNRGAYEQYF
TRBV2	-	TRBJ2-7	CASSEVDRSYEQYF
TRBV7-9	-	TRBJ1-4	CASSLWIATGFNEKLFF
TRBV6-5	TRBD1	TRBJ1-2	CASSHFGDRALHGYTF
TRBV14	-	TRBJ2-5	CASSQDGQKETQYF
TRBV6-5	TRBD1	TRBJ2-6	CASKGGQTGANVLTF
TRBV11-3	-	TRBJ2-7	CASSLGLGGATEQYF
TRBV30	TRBD1	TRBJ1-6	CAWSVLTGVESDSPLHF
TRBV24-1	TRBD2	TRBJ2-3	CATSDPGRADTQYF
TRBV11-3	-	TRBJ2-1	CASSLVGAGEQFF
TRBV30	-	TRBJ1-2	CAWSVQAVGGYTF
TRBV7-8	-	TRBJ2-7	CASSHGVLPDSTYEQYF
TRBV5-1	-	TRBJ2-2	CASSLRQGNTGELFF
TRBV6-5	TRBD1	TRBJ2-3	CASSYFRGLGTDTQYF
TRBV9	-	TRBJ2-1	CASSVGNRGHEQFF
TRBV6-1	TRBD2	TRBJ2-1	CASSDSGVGKQFF
TRBV7-8	-	TRBJ2-7	CASSLGPYREQYF
TRBV27	TRBD2	TRBJ2-3	CASSFSGAFTDTQYF